Listed below are T cell receptor beta chains from one sample, sequenced in a study of identical twins. From the 5' RACE reads, TCRdb called clonotypes with MiXCR, one entry per CDR3 protein. The data show roughly 250,000 distinct CDR3 sequences, 11% to 15% seen once. Sequences were obtained from memory (CD45RO+) T cells sorted from blood. These receptors were obtained from a woman in her late teens or twenties in good health. CDR3s include the opening cysteine and the closing phenylalanine or tryptophan. D genes are given only for firm matches. A row's size may be missing; if present it is once, few, many or a size class.

.	TRBV12-3/TRBV12-4	TRBD1	TRBJ1-3	CASSPGQGSPGNTIYF	TGTGCCAGCAGTCCGGGACAGGGGTCTCCTGGAAACACCATATATTTT
.	TRBV20-1	.	TRBJ1-1	CSARQVGFNTEAFF	TGCAGTGCTAGACAGGTCGGCTTCAACACTGAAGCTTTCTTT
few	TRBV5-1	TRBD1	TRBJ1-2	CASSPRTGGGYTF	TGCGCCAGCAGCCCCCGGACAGGGGGTGGCTACACCTTC
few	TRBV7-9	.	TRBJ2-1	CASSSLFNEQFF	TGTGCCAGCAGCTCCCTATTCAATGAGCAGTTCTTC
few	TRBV9	TRBD2	TRBJ2-1	CASSVSGEGPSYNEQFF	TGTGCCAGCAGCGTCAGCGGGGAGGGACCCTCCTACAATGAGCAGTTCTTC
.	TRBV7-2	.	TRBJ2-7	CASSTRTTHYEQYF	TGTGCCAGCAGCACAAGGACTACCCACTACGAGCAGTACTTC
.	TRBV5-1	.	TRBJ2-6	CASSLDSTGANVLTF	TGCGCCAGCAGCTTGGACTCTACTGGGGCCAACGTCCTGACTTTC
many	TRBV14	.	TRBJ1-2	CASSQGPRMGGYTF	TGTGCCAGCAGCCAAGGCCCGCGGATGGGCGGCTACACCTTC
.	TRBV20-1	.	TRBJ1-3	CSALRGSDTIYF	TGCAGTGCTCTCAGGGGTTCTGACACCATATATTTT
many	TRBV5-1	TRBD2	TRBJ2-5	CASRPYSSGGQETQYF	TGCGCCAGCAGACCCTACTCTAGCGGGGGGCAAGAGACCCAGTACTTC
few	TRBV20-1	TRBD1	TRBJ2-3	CSPRGTDTSTDTQYF	TGCAGTCCAAGGGGGACAGATACTAGCACAGATACGCAGTATTTT
.	TRBV7-2	.	TRBJ2-1	CASSLDASSNEQFF	TGTGCCAGCAGCTTAGATGCCTCTAGCAATGAGCAGTTCTTC
.	TRBV2	.	TRBJ1-3	CASRLLGNTIYF	TGTGCCAGCCGGCTACTAGGAAACACCATATATTTT
few	TRBV11-2	TRBD1	TRBJ2-1	CASSLNRGRSVNEQFF	TGTGCCAGCAGCTTAAACAGGGGGAGATCGGTCAATGAGCAGTTCTTC
few	TRBV19	.	TRBJ2-2	CASSTTGYTGELFF	TGTGCCAGTAGTACAACAGGTTACACCGGGGAGCTGTTTTTT
few	TRBV19	TRBD2	TRBJ2-1	CASNPRLLAGGYNEQFF	TGTGCCAGTAACCCCCGTCTCCTAGCGGGAGGATACAATGAGCAGTTCTTC
many	TRBV2	TRBD1	TRBJ1-5	CASRGTGGNQPQHF	TGTGCCAGCAGAGGGACAGGGGGCAATCAGCCCCAGCATTTT
.	TRBV28	TRBD2	TRBJ2-7	CASSSWASGKRHEQYF	TGTGCCAGCAGTTCCTGGGCTAGCGGGAAGCGGCACGAGCAGTACTTC
many	TRBV7-2	.	TRBJ2-7	CASSWGAYEQYF	TGTGCCAGCAGTTGGGGTGCCTACGAGCAGTACTTC
few	TRBV7-2	TRBD1	TRBJ2-1	CASSRDSYNEQFF	TGTGCCAGCAGCCGGGACAGCTACAATGAGCAGTTCTTC
few	TRBV11-3	TRBD1	TRBJ2-2	CASSFRGGKVGELFF	TGTGCCAGCAGCTTTCGAGGGGGCAAGGTCGGGGAGCTGTTTTTT
.	TRBV25-1	TRBD2	TRBJ2-7	CASSEWGAGGRDYEQYF	TGTGCCAGCAGTGAATGGGGAGCGGGGGGGCGAGACTACGAGCAGTACTTC
.	TRBV7-2	.	TRBJ2-5	CASSLALTVETQYF	TGTGCCAGCAGCTTAGCGCTCACAGTAGAGACCCAGTACTTC
few	TRBV4-3	.	TRBJ2-7	CAPKGGGPYEQYF	TGCGCTCCCAAAGGGGGAGGGCCCTACGAGCAGTACTTC
few	TRBV4-1	TRBD2	TRBJ2-7	CASSQAPGTSLSEQYF	TGCGCCAGCAGCCAAGCCCCAGGGACTAGCCTCTCCGAGCAGTACTTC
few	TRBV20-1	TRBD1	TRBJ2-5	CSVLRQGAIETQYF	TGCAGTGTTCTTCGACAGGGGGCCATAGAGACCCAGTACTTC
.	TRBV6-1	.	TRBJ1-1	CASRRGPPNTEAFF	TGTGCCAGCAGGCGGGGGCCCCCGAACACTGAAGCTTTCTTT
.	TRBV10-3	.	TRBJ2-7	CAISGSNYEQYF	TGTGCCATCAGTGGCAGTAACTACGAGCAGTACTTC
few	TRBV20-1	.	TRBJ2-3	CSALTPPFTQYF	TGCAGTGCCCTAACCCCCCCCTTTACGCAGTATTTT
.	TRBV20-1	TRBD2	TRBJ2-7	CSAAGTSGITYEQYF	TGCAGTGCTGCCGGGACTAGCGGGATCACCTACGAGCAGTACTTC
.	TRBV20-1	TRBD2	TRBJ2-7	CSAGDSGRAGNEQYF	TGCAGTGCTGGGGATAGCGGGAGGGCCGGCAACGAGCAGTACTTC
.	TRBV10-3	TRBD1	TRBJ2-7	CAIGDREGEQYF	TGTGCCATAGGGGACAGGGAAGGCGAGCAGTACTTC
many	TRBV7-3	.	TRBJ2-1	CASSPSATGAGNEQFF	TGTGCCAGCAGCCCATCCGCGACGGGGGCGGGCAATGAGCAGTTCTTC
.	TRBV5-5	.	TRBJ2-5	CASSSSPDYSKETQYF	TGTGCCAGCAGCTCCTCTCCCGACTACTCCAAGGAGACCCAGTACTTC
.	TRBV7-2	.	TRBJ1-2	CASSLEAAGVGGYTF	TGTGCCAGCAGCTTAGAGGCGGCAGGGGTGGGTGGCTACACCTTC
.	TRBV7-2	.	TRBJ1-5	CASSLALAYQPQHF	TGTGCCAGCAGCTTAGCCCTTGCCTATCAGCCCCAGCATTTT
few	TRBV27	.	TRBJ2-1	CASSFGGSTANEQFF	TGTGCCAGCAGTTTCGGAGGGTCTACGGCCAATGAGCAGTTCTTC
few	TRBV5-1	TRBD2	TRBJ2-3	CASSLRAGVDTQYF	TGCGCCAGCAGCTTGAGGGCGGGAGTAGACACGCAGTATTTT
many	TRBV18	.	TRBJ2-3	CASSPTTTDTQYF	TGTGCCAGCTCACCAACCACCACAGATACGCAGTATTTT
few	TRBV7-8	.	TRBJ1-2	CASSLDPNNYGYTF	TGTGCCAGCAGCTTGGACCCAAACAACTATGGCTACACCTTC
few	TRBV6-4	.	TRBJ1-1	CASRLTGDNTEAFF	TGTGCCAGCAGACTAACAGGAGACAACACTGAAGCTTTCTTT
.	TRBV9	.	TRBJ2-7	CASSPQMGLAEQYF	TGTGCCAGCAGCCCTCAAATGGGGTTGGCCGAGCAGTACTTC
.	TRBV5-6	.	TRBJ1-6	CASSLVTYAYSPLHF	TGTGCCAGCAGCTTGGTTACGTATGCGTACTCACCCCTCCACTTT
few	TRBV24-1	.	TRBJ2-2	CATSDGQLNTGELFF	TGTGCCACCAGTGACGGACAGCTGAACACCGGGGAGCTGTTTTTT
few	TRBV10-2	TRBD2	TRBJ2-3	CASTGAGGGSDTQYF	TGCGCCAGCACCGGTGCGGGAGGCGGATCCGATACGCAGTATTTT
.	TRBV7-2	.	TRBJ2-5	CASSLLANPQETQYF	TGTGCCAGCAGCTTACTAGCAAATCCCCAAGAGACCCAGTACTTC
few	TRBV20-1	TRBD2	TRBJ2-3	CSASLAGGRNTQYF	TGCAGTGCTTCACTAGCGGGGGGCCGGAATACGCAGTATTTT
.	TRBV20-1	.	TRBJ2-2	CSARDPGGGRGTGELFF	TGCAGTGCTAGAGATCCAGGAGGGGGGCGAGGCACCGGGGAGCTGTTTTTT
many	TRBV10-3	.	TRBJ2-5	CAISVRTEETQYF	TGTGCCATCAGTGTAAGGACAGAAGAGACCCAGTACTTC
.	TRBV15	TRBD1	TRBJ2-2	CATRYQYRGDTGELFF	TGTGCCACCAGGTACCAATACAGGGGTGACACCGGGGAGCTGTTTTTT
few	TRBV5-1	.	TRBJ2-1	CASSLFGGEVGEQFF	TGCGCCAGCAGCTTGTTCGGCGGGGAGGTGGGTGAGCAGTTCTTC
.	TRBV3-1	.	TRBJ2-7	CASSQRGSSYEQYF	TGTGCCAGCAGCCAAAGGGGGAGCTCCTACGAGCAGTACTTC
.	TRBV2	TRBD1	TRBJ2-2	CASRLDRIGAGELFF	TGTGCCAGCAGACTGGACAGGATCGGGGCCGGGGAGCTGTTTTTT
.	TRBV7-6	.	TRBJ1-3	CASSSDDRFGNTIYF	TGTGCCAGCAGCTCCGACGACAGGTTTGGAAACACCATATATTTT
few	TRBV18	.	TRBJ2-1	CASSPLPGAYNEQFF	TGTGCCAGCTCACCACTCCCGGGGGCCTACAATGAGCAGTTCTTC
few	TRBV7-2	.	TRBJ2-4	CASSSGGTKNIQYF	TGTGCCAGCAGCTCCGGCGGAACCAAAAACATTCAGTACTTC
.	TRBV5-5	.	TRBJ2-5	CASGPGPGQETQYF	TGTGCCAGCGGCCCTGGGCCAGGACAAGAGACCCAGTACTTC